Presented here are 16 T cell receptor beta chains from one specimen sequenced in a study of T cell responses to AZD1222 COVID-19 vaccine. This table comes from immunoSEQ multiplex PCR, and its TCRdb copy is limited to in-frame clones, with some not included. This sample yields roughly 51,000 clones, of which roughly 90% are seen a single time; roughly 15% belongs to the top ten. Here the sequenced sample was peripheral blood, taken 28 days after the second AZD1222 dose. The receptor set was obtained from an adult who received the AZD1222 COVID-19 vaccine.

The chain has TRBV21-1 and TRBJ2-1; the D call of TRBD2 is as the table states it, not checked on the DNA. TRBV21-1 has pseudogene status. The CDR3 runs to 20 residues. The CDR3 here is CASSKMVLLAGGGTYNEQFF. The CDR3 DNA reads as TGTGCCAGCAGCAAAATGGTTTTACTAGCGGGAGGCGGAACTTACAATGAGCAGTTCTTC.

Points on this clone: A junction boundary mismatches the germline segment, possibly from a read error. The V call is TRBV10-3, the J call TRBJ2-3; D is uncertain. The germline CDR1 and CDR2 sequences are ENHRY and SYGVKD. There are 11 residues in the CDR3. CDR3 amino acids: CATSEGDTQYF. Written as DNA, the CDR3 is TGTGCCACCAGTGAAGGGGATACGCAGTATTTT.

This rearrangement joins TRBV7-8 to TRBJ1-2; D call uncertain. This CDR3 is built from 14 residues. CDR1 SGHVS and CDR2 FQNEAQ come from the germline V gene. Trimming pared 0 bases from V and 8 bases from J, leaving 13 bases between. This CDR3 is CASSLAGRPGGYTF. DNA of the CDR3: TGTGCCAGCAGCTTAGCCGGACGGCCCGGGGGCTACACCTTC.

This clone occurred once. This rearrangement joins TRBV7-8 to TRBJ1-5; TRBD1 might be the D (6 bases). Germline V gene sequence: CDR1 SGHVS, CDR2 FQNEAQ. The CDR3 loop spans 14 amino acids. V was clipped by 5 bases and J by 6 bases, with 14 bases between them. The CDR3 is CASSPIQGSQPQHF. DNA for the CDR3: TGTGCCAGCAGCCCAATACAGGGATCTCAGCCCCAGCATTTT.

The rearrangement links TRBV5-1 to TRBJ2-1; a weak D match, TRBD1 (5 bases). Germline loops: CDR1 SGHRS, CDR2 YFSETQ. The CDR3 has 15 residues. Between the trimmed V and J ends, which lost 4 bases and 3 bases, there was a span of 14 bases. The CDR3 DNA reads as TGCGCCAGCAGCATAGGGGTTATTTACTACAATGAGCAGTTCTTC. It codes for CASSIGVIYYNEQFF. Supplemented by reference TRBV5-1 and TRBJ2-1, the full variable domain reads KAGVTQTPRYLIKTRGQQVTLSCSPISGHRSVSWYQQTPGQGLQFLFEYFSETQRNKGNFPGRFSGRQFSNSRSEMNVSTLELGDSALYLCASSIGVIYYNEQFFGPGTRLTVL.

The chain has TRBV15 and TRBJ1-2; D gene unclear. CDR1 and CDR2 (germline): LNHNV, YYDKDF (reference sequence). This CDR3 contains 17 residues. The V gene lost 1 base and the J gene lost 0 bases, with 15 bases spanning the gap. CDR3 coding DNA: TGTGCCACCAGCAGAGCGGGCCTTCCGGAGTCTAACTATGGCTACACCTTC. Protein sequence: CATSRAGLPESNYGYTF.

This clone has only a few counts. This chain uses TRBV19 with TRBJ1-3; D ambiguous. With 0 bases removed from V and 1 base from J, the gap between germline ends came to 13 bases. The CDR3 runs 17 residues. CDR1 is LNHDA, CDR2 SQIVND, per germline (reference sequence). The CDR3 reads CASSIDLTATSGNTIYF. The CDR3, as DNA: TGTGCCAGTAGTATAGACCTGACGGCCACTTCTGGAAACACCATATATTTT.

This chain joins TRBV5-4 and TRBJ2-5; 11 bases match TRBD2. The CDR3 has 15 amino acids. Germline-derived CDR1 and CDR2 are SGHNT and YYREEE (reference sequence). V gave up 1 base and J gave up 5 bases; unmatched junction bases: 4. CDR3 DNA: TGTGCCAGCAGCTTGAAGGTAGCGGGAGGGGAGACCCAGTACTTC. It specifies CASSLKVAGGETQYF. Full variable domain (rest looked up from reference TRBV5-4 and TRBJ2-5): ETGVTQSPTHLIKTRGQQVTLRCSSQSGHNTVSWYQQALGQGPQFIFQYYREEENGRGNFPPRFSGLQFPNYSSELNVNALELDDSALYLCASSLKVAGGETQYFGPGTRLLVL.

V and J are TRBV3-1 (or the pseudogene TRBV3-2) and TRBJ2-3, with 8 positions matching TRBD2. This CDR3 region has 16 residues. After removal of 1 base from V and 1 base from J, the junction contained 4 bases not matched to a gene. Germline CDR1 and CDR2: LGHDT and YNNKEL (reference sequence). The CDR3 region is CASSQAGGPGTDTQYF. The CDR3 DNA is TGTGCCAGCAGCCAAGCGGGAGGGCCCGGCACAGATACGCAGTATTTT.

CDR3 DNA: TGTGCCAGCAGCTTCGGGCAGTTCTACGAGCAGTACTTC. This gives the protein CASSFGQFYEQYF. This sequence joins TRBV11-3 and TRBJ2-7; unclear D gene. The CDR3 runs 13 residues. V dropped 3 bases and J dropped 3 bases, with 9 bases sitting between them. Germline CDR1 reads SGHNT; CDR2 reads YENEEA.

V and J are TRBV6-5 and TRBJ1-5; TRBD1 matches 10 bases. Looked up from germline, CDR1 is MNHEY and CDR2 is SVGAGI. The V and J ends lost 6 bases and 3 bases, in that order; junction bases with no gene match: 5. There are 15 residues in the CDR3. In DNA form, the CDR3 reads TGTGCCAGCAGACCCGACAGGGGGCTCAATCAGCCCCAGCATTTT. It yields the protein CASRPDRGLNQPQHF.

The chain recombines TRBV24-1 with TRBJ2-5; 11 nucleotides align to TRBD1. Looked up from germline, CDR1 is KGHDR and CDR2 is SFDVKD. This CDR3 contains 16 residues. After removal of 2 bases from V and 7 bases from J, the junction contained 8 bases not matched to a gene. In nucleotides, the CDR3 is TGTGCCACCAGTGATTGGACAGGGGGCGCTTCGGGGACCCAGTACTTC. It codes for CATSDWTGGASGTQYF.

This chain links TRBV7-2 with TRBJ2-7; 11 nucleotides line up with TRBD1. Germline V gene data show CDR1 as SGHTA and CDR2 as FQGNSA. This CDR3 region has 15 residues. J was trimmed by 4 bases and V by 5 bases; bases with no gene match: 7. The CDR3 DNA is TGTGCCAGCAGCCCAGGACAGGGGGCGGAGTACGAGCAGTACTTC. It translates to CASSPGQGAEYEQYF.

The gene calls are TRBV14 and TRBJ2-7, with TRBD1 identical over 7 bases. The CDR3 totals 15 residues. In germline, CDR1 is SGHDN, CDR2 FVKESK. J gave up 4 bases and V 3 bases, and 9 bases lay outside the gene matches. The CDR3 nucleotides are TGTGCCAGCAGCCATCCCGGGACAGCGGAGTACGAGCAGTACTTC. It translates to CASSHPGTAEYEQYF.

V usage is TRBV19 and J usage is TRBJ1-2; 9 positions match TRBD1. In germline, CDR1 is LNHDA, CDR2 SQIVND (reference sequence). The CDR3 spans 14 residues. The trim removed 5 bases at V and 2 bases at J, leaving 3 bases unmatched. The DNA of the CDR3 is TGTGCCAGTAGTCCGGGACAGGGCAACTATGGCTACACCTTC. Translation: CASSPGQGNYGYTF.

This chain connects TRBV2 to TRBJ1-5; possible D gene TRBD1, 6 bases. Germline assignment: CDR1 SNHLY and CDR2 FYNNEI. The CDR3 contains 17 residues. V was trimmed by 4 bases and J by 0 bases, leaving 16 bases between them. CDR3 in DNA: TGTGCCAGCAGTGCGGGGCAGGGGCGTTATAGCAATCAGCCCCAGCATTTT. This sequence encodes CASSAGQGRYSNQPQHF. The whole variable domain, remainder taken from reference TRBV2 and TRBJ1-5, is EPEVTQTPSHQVTQMGQEVILRCVPISNHLYFYWYRQILGQKVEFLVSFYNNEISEKSEIFDDQFSVERPDGSNFTLKIRSTKLEDSAMYFCASSAGQGRYSNQPQHFGDGTRLSIL.